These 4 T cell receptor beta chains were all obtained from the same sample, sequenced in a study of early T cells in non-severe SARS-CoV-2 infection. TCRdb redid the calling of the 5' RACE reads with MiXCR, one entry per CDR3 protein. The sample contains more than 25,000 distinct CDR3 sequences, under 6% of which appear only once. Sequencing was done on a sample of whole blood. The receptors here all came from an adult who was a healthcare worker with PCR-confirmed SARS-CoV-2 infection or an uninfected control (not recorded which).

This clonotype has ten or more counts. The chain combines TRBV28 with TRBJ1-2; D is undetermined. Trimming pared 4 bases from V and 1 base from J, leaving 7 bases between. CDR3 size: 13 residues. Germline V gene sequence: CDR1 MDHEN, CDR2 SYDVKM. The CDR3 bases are TGTGCCAGCAGTTGGACGGTTAACTATGGCTACACCTTC. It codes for CASSWTVNYGYTF.

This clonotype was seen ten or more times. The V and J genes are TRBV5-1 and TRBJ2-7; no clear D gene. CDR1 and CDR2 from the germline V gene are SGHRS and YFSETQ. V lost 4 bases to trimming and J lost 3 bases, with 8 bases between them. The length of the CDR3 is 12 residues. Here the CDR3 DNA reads TGCGCCAGCAGCCAGAATTACTACGAGCAGTACTTC. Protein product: CASSQNYYEQYF.

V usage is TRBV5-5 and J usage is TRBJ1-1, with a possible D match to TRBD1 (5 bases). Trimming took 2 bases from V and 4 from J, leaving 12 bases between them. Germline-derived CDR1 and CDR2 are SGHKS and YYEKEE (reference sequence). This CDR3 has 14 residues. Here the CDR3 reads CASSFMGVSTEAFF. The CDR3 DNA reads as TGTGCCAGCAGCTTTATGGGGGTCAGCACTGAAGCTTTCTTT.

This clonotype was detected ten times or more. CDR3 in amino acids: CSVANGDQPQHF. The CDR3 DNA sequence: TGCAGCGTGGCTAACGGGGATCAGCCCCAGCATTTT. This chain uses TRBV29-1 with TRBJ1-5; no definite D call. V was trimmed by 6 bases and J by 5 bases, leaving 11 bases between them. The germline V gene has CDR1 SQVTM and CDR2 ANQGSEA. The CDR3 runs to 12 residues.